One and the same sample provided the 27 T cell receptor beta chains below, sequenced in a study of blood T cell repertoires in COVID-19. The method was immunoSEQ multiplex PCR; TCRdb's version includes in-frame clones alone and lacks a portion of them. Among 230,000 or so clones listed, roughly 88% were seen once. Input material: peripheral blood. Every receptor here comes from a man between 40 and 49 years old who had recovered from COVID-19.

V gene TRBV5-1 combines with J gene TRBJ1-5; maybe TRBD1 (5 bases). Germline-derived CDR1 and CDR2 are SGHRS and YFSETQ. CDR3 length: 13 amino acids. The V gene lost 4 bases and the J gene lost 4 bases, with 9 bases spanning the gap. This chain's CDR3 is CASSQDTNQPQHF. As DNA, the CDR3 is TGCGCCAGCAGCCAGGACACTAATCAGCCCCAGCATTTT. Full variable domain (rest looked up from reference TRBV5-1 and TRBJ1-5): KAGVTQTPRYLIKTRGQQVTLSCSPISGHRSVSWYQQTPGQGLQFLFEYFSETQRNKGNFPGRFSGRQFSNSRSEMNVSTLELGDSALYLCASSQDTNQPQHFGDGTRLSIL.

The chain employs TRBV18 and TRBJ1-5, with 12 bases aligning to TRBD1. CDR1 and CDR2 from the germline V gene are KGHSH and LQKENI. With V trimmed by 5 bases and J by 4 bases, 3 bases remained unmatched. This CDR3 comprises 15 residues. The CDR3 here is CASSGGQGANQPQHF. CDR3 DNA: TGTGCCAGCTCAGGGGGACAGGGGGCTAATCAGCCCCAGCATTTT.

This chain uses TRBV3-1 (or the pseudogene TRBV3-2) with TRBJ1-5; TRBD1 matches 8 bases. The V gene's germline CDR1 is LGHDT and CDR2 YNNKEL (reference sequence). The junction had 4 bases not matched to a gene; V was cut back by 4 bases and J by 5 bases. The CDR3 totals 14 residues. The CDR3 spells CASSPTTGDQPQHF. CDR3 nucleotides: TGTGCCAGCAGCCCCACGACAGGGGATCAGCCCCAGCATTTT.

CDR3 residues: CASSINRKRLSTDTQYF. The CDR3 DNA reads as TGTGCCAGTAGTATTAATCGTAAGAGGTTAAGCACAGATACGCAGTATTTT. The gene calls are TRBV19 and TRBJ2-3, with unresolved D. The CDR3 runs 17 residues. The V end lost 3 bases, the J end lost 0 bases, and 16 bases lay between the germline ends. Per the germline V gene, CDR1 is LNHDA and CDR2 is SQIVND (reference sequence).

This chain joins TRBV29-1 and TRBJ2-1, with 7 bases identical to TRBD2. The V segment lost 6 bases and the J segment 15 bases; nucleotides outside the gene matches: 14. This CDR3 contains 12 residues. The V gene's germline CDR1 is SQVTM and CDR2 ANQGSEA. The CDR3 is CSVGPTAGALFF. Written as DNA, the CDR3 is TGCAGCGTGGGGCCCACCGCGGGAGCTCTGTTCTTC.

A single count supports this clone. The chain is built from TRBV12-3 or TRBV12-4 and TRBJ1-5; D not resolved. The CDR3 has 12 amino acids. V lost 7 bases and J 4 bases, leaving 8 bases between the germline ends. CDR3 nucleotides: TGTGCCAGCACGGACTCAAATCAGCCCCAGCATTTT. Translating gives CASTDSNQPQHF.

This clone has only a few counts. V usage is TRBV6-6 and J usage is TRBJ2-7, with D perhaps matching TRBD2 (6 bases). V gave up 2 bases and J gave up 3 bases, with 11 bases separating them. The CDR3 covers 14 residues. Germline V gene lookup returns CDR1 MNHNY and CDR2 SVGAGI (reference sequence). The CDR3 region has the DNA TGTGCCAGCAGTTACCGGGACGGGGGCTACGAGCAGTACTTC. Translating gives CASSYRDGGYEQYF.

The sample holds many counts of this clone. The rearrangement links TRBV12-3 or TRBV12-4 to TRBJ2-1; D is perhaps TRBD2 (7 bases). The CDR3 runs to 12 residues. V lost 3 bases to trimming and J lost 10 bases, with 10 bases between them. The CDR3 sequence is CASSLRGGEQFF. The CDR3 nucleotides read TGTGCCAGCAGTTTGAGGGGGGGAGAGCAGTTCTTC.

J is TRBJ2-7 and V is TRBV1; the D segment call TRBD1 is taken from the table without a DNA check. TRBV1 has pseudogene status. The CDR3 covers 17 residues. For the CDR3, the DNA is TGCACCAGCAGCCAAGATATGACCAGGGGGGAGGCCTACGAGCAGTACTTC. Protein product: CTSSQDMTRGEAYEQYF.

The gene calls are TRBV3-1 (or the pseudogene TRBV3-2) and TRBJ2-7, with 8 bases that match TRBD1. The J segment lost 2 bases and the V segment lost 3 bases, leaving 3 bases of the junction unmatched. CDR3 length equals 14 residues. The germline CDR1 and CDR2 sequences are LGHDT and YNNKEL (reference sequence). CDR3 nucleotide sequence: TGTGCCAGCAGCCATGGGACAGGACCCTACGAGCAGTACTTC. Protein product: CASSHGTGPYEQYF.

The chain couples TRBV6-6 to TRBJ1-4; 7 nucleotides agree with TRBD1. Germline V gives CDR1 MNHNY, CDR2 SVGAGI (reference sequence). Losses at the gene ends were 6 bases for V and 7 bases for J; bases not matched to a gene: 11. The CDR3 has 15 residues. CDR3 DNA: TGTGCCAGCAGCCCGACAGGGTTGCGGGTTGAAAAACTGTTTTTT. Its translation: CASSPTGLRVEKLFF.

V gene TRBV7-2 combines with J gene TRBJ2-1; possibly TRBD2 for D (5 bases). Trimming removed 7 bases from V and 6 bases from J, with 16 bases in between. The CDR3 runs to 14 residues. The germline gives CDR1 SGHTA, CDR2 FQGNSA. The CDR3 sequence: CASKSGGTLNEQFF. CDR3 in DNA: TGTGCCAGCAAGAGCGGAGGTACCCTCAATGAGCAGTTCTTC.

CDR3: CASSYEGAGDTQYF. DNA for the CDR3: TGTGCCAGCAGTTACGAGGGGGCCGGAGATACGCAGTATTTT. The rearrangement uses TRBV6-2 or TRBV6-3 and TRBJ2-3; 7 bases are a match to TRBD1. CDR3 size: 14 residues. Germline CDR1 and CDR2: MNHEY and SVGEGT. The V segment lost 2 bases and the J segment 5 bases; nucleotides outside the gene matches: 4.

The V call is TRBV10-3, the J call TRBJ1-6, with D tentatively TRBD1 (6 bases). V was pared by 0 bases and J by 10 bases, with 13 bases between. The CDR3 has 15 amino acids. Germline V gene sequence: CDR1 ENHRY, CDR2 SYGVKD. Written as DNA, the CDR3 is TGTGCCATCAGTGAGTCGACACAGGGTGCATCACCCCTCCACTTT. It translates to CAISESTQGASPLHF.

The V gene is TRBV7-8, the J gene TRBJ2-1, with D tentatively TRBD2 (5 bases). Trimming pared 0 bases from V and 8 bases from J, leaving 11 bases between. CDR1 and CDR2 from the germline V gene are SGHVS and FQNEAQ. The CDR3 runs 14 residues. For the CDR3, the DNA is TGTGCCAGCAGCTTAGCGCGGTCTAGCCATGAGCAGTTCTTC. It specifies CASSLARSSHEQFF.

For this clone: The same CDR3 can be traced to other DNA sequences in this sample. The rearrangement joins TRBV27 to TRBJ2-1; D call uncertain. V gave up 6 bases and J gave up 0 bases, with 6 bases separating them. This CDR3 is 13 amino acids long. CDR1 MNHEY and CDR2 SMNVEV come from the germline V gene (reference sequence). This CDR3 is CASSLYSYNEQFF. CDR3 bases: TGTGCCAGCAGCCTGTACTCCTACAATGAGCAGTTCTTC.

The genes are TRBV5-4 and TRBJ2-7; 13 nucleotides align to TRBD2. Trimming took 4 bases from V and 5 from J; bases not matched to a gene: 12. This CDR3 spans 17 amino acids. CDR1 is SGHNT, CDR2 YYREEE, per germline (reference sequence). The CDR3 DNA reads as TGTGCCAGCAGCCTTGCCGCGGGACTAGCGGGAAGGAACGAGCAGTACTTC. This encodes CASSLAAGLAGRNEQYF.

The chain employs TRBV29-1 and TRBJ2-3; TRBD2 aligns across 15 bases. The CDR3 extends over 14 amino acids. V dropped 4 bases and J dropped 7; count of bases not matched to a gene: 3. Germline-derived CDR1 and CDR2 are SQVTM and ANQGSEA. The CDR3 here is CSVGTSGGANTQYF. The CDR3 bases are TGCAGCGTTGGGACTAGCGGGGGGGCGAATACGCAGTATTTT.

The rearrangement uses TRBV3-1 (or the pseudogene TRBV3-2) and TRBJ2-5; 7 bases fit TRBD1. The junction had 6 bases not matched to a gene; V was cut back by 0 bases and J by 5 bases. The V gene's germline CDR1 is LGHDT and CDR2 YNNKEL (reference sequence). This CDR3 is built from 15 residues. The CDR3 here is CASSQEDRVWETQYF. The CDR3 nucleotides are TGTGCCAGCAGCCAAGAAGACAGGGTGTGGGAGACCCAGTACTTC.

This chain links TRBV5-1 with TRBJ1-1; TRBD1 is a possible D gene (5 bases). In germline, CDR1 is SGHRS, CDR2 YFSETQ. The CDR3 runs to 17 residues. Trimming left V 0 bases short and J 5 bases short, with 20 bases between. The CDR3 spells CASSLAPRGGGLTEAFF. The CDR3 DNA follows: TGCGCCAGCAGCTTGGCTCCTCGGGGCGGGGGACTTACTGAAGCTTTCTTT. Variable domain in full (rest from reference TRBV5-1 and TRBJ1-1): KAGVTQTPRYLIKTRGQQVTLSCSPISGHRSVSWYQQTPGQGLQFLFEYFSETQRNKGNFPGRFSGRQFSNSRSEMNVSTLELGDSALYLCASSLAPRGGGLTEAFFGQGTRLTVV.

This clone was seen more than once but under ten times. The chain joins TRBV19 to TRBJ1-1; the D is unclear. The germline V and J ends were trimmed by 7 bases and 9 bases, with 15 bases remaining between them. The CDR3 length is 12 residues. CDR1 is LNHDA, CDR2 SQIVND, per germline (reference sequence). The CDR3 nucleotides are TGTGCCAGTAATAATCGACAAGGCCAAGCTTTCTTT. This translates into CASNNRQGQAFF.

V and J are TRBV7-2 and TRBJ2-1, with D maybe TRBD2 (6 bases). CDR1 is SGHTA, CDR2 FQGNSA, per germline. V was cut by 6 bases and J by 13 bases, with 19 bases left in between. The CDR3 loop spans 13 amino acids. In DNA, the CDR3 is TGTGCCAGCAGACCCACCCTAGGAGGGCCTCAGTTCTTC. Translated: CASRPTLGGPQFF. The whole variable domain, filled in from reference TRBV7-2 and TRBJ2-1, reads GAGVSQSPSNKVTEKGKDVELRCDPISGHTALYWYRQSLGQGLEFLIYFQGNSAPDKSGLPSDRFSAERTGGSVSTLTIQRTQQEDSAVYLCASRPTLGGPQFFGPGTRLTVL.

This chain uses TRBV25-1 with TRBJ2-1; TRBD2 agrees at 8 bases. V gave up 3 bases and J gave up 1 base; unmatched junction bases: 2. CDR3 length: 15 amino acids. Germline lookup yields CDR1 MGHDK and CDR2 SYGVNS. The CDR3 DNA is TGTGCCAGCAGTGACGGCGGGGGGTCCTACAATGAGCAGTTCTTC. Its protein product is CASSDGGGSYNEQFF.

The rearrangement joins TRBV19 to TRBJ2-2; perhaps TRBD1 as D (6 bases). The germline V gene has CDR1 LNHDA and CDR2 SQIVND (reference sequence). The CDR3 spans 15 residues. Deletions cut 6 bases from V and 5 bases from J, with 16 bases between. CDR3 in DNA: TGTGCCAGTAGGGGGGCGTCGGGTTGGACCGGGGAGCTGTTTTTT. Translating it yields CASRGASGWTGELFF.

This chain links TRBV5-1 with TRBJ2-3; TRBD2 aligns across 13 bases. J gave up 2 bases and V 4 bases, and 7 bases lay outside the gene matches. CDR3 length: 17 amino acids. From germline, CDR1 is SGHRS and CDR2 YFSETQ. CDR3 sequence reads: CASSVGTSGKHTDTQYF. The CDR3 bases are TGCGCCAGCAGCGTAGGGACTAGCGGGAAACACACAGATACGCAGTATTTT.

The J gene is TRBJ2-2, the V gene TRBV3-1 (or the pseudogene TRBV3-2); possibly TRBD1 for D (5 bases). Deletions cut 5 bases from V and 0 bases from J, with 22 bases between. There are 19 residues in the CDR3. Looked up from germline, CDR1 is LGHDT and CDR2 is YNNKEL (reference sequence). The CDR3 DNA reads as TGTGCCAGCAGCTCCCAGAACTGGGGCGCACGACCGAACACCGGGGAGCTGTTTTTT. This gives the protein CASSSQNWGARPNTGELFF.

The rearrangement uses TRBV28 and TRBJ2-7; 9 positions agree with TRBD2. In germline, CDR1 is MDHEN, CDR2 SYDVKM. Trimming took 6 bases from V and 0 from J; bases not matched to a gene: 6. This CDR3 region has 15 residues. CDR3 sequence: CASRRGRDNSYEQYF. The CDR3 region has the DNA TGTGCCAGCAGACGCGGGAGGGACAACTCCTACGAGCAGTACTTC. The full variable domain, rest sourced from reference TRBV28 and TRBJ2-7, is DVKVTQSSRYLVKRTGEKVFLECVQDMDHENMFWYRQDPGLGLRLIYFSYDVKMKEKGDIPEGYSVSREKKERFSLILESASTNQTSMYLCASRRGRDNSYEQYFGPGTRLTVT.